This T cell receptor beta chain emerged from a study of T cells after yellow fever vaccination. Study-level information: Preparing low-cell-number fractions relied on SMART-Seq v4 Ultra Low Input. Study-wide results and caveats: After the booster, around 95% of CD4 and roughly nine tenths of CD8 primary-response clones were re-detected.

5'RACE template switching generated TCR cDNA, adding a universal primer site and UMIs. One entry per CDR3 protein, called by TCRdb with MiXCR from the 5' RACE reads. Of under 550,000 distinct CDR3 sequences in the sample, 20% to 25% are singletons; the top ten hold about a sixth. This clonotype was picked up a small number of times. Its antigen remains unknown. Trimming stripped 4 bases from V and 4 bases from J, with 14 bases between. Per the germline V gene, CDR1 is MDHEN and CDR2 is SYDVKM. The CDR3 runs 14 residues. The receptor was isolated from a man younger than 35 who received the YFV17D yellow fever vaccine. This specimen was PBMCs, taken approximately 22 days after the first yellow fever vaccination. V gene TRBV28 combines with J gene TRBJ2-7; D call uncertain. CDR3 DNA: TGTGCCAGCAGTTCGCCGGGTACCTTATACGAGCAGTACGTC. Translation gives CASSSPGTLYEQYV.